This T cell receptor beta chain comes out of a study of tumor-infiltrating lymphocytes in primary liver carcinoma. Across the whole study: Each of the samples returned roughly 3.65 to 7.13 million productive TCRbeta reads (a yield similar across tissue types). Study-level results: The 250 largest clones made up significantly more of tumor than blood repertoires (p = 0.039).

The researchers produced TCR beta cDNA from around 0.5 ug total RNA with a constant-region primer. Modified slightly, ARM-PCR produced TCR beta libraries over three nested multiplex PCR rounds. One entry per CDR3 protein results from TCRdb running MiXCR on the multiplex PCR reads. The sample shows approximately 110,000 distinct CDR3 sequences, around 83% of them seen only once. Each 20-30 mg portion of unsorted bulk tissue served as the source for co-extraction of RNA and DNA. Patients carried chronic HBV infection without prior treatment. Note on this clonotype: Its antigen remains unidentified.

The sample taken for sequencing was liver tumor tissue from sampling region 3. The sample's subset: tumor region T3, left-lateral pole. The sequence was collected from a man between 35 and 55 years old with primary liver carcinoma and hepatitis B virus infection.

This chain's CDR3 is CASSLLQGAVCTDTQYF. CDR3 sequence (DNA): TGTGCCAGCAGCTTGCTTCAGGGGGCGGTGTGCACAGATACGCAGTATTTT. The rearrangement links TRBV5-5 to TRBJ2-3; 8 bases line up with TRBD1. Germline V gene data show CDR1 as SGHKS and CDR2 as YYEKEE (reference sequence). The CDR3 is 17 residues long. Trimming took 1 base from V and 1 from J; bases not matched to a gene: 8.